The clone carrying this T cell receptor beta chain was detected a few times. Its target is unknown. Sorting of CD4+ naive, central memory, regulatory and stem cell-like memory cells was performed via CD45RO/CCR7/CD25/CD127/CD95/CD27. Germline CDR1 is SEHNR and CDR2 is FQNEAQ (reference sequence). V trimming: 5 bases; J trimming: 2 bases; junction bases outside the gene matches: 2. The CDR3 is 14 residues long. This sample was included in a study of beta chain features in type 1 diabetes. On the study more broadly: Patient and healthy donor groups were alike in age, gender and cell yields.

General study findings and limits: TCRB CDR3s were moderately but significantly shorter in Type 1 diabetes patients in all four CD4+ subsets.

TCRB transcripts that were expressed got sequenced, as all of the isolated RNA had been reverse transcribed. Measured with immunoSEQ multiplex PCR; TCRdb has only the in-frame clones, and not every one. The sample includes around 650,000 clones, about an eighth of them seen just once. The sequenced sample was naive CD4+ T cells from blood. The gene calls are TRBV7-9 and TRBJ2-1, with 8 bases identical to TRBD1. This TCR was recovered from a man aged 25 to 45 with type 1 diabetes. For the CDR3, the DNA is TGTGCCAGCAGCGCAGGGGGCGCCTACAATGAGCAGTTCTTC. This gives the protein CASSAGGAYNEQFF.